A single sample is the source of the 5 T cell receptor beta chains below, sequenced in a study of T cell responses to AZD1222 COVID-19 vaccine. Assay used: immunoSEQ multiplex PCR; TCRdb lists only in-frame clones, some missing. This table holds tens of thousands of clones, roughly 90% found once. The sample was peripheral blood, taken on day 0 of AZD1222 vaccination. These receptors all come from an adult in good health.

The rearrangement links TRBV30 to TRBJ1-4; D not certain. The CDR3 runs 14 residues. Trimming removed 3 bases at V and 8 bases at J, with 16 bases between. Germline V gives CDR1 GTSNPN, CDR2 SVGIG (reference sequence). Written as DNA, the CDR3 is TGTGCCTGGAGCGGGTCGGTTGCAGGAGAAAAACTGTTTTTT. This gives the protein CAWSGSVAGEKLFF.

The V and J genes are TRBV29-1 and TRBJ1-4; no firm D call. V lost 6 bases, J lost 5 bases, and 10 bases lay in between. CDR1 is SQVTM and CDR2 is ANQGSEA in the germline V gene. CDR3 length: 12 amino acids. CDR3 loop: CSVWAKNEKLFF. The CDR3 nucleotides read TGCAGCGTATGGGCCAAAAATGAAAAACTGTTTTTT.

The rearrangement links TRBV19 to TRBJ1-2; no clear D gene. The CDR3 covers 16 residues. Germline CDR1 and CDR2: LNHDA and SQIVND (reference sequence). V was clipped by 1 base and J by 5 bases, with 17 bases between them. The CDR3 sequence: CASSIGKVAAAYGYTF. The CDR3 nucleotides read TGTGCCAGTAGTATAGGAAAGGTGGCAGCTGCGTATGGCTACACCTTC. Based on the CDR3 plus reference TRBV19 and TRBJ1-2, the full variable domain is DGGITQSPKYLFRKEGQNVTLSCEQNLNHDAMYWYRQDPGQGLRLIYYSQIVNDFQKGDIAEGYSVSREKKESFPLTVTSAQKNPTAFYLCASSIGKVAAAYGYTFGSGTRLTVV.

The chain recombines TRBV30 with TRBJ2-5, with D unresolved. Germline assignment: CDR1 GTSNPN and CDR2 SVGIG (reference sequence). Deletions cut 1 base from V and 1 base from J, with 4 bases between. The CDR3 runs to 12 residues. The CDR3 loop reads CAWSASQETQYF. For the CDR3, the DNA is TGTGCCTGGAGTGCGAGCCAAGAGACCCAGTACTTC.

The chain couples TRBV19 to TRBJ2-2, with 12 nucleotides matching TRBD2. Germline trimming cut 7 bases from V and 7 bases from J; bases unmatched to any gene: 7. CDR3 length: 15 amino acids. Germline lookup yields CDR1 LNHDA and CDR2 SQIVND (reference sequence). For the CDR3, the DNA is TGTGCCAGTACCCCGGGACTAGCGGGTGGCGGGGAGCTGTTTTTT. As protein: CASTPGLAGGGELFF. The full variable domain, rest sourced from reference TRBV19 and TRBJ2-2, is DGGITQSPKYLFRKEGQNVTLSCEQNLNHDAMYWYRQDPGQGLRLIYYSQIVNDFQKGDIAEGYSVSREKKESFPLTVTSAQKNPTAFYLCASTPGLAGGGELFFGEGSRLTVL.